The sequence of this TCR beta chain was determined in a study of shared clonotypes between healthy human individuals. Broader study findings: Naive subsets typically showed greater estimated richness than memory subsets.

Clones were sequenced by immunoSEQ multiplex PCR, and TCRdb holds only the in-frame ones, with some missing. The sample consists of about 820,000 clones, 80% to 95% of them appearing once. This clone was found a few times. Its specificity is not known. Trimming took off 4 bases at V and 0 bases at J, with 4 bases between the two ends. The CDR3 sequence is 14 residues long. CDR1 and CDR2 from the germline V gene are MNHEY and SMNVEV (reference sequence). Only CD45RO-negative cells positively selected for CCR7 counted as naive CD8 cells, so terminally differentiated effector memory CD45RA+ cells were excluded.

This receptor was identified in a man under 40 in good health. The sample taken for sequencing was naive CD8+ T cells sorted from blood. The rearrangement uses TRBV27 and TRBJ2-6; D unresolved. The CDR3 protein is CASSSGSGANVLTF. The CDR3 bases are TGTGCCAGCAGTTCTGGCTCTGGGGCCAACGTCCTGACTTTC.